This is a list of T cell receptor beta chains from one sample in a study of identical twins. MiXCR, applied by TCRdb to the 5' RACE reads, yields one record per CDR3 protein. The sample records around 530,000 distinct CDR3 sequences, roughly 15% being singletons. A further study also used this sample, focusing on yellow fever vaccine responses in identical twins.

The sequenced sample was CD4+ T cells sorted from blood. The receptors stem from a woman aged 18 to 35 in good health. Both conserved end residues are part of each CDR3. D genes are given only for firm matches. Clone size is given for some rows only: seen once, a few or many times, or a class if the clone is expanded.

TRBD2 | few | TRBJ2-1 | TRBV5-1 | CASSGASGRGVNEQFF | TGCGCCAGCAGCGGGGCCAGCGGGAGGGGAGTAAATGAGCAGTTCTTC
TRBD2 | few | TRBJ2-1 | TRBV20-1 | CSARGLAGSETYNEQFF | TGCAGTGCTAGAGGACTAGCGGGATCCGAAACCTACAATGAGCAGTTCTTC
TRBD1 | many | TRBJ1-5 | TRBV5-1 | CASSVTGVSNQPQHF | TGCGCCAGCAGCGTAACAGGGGTTAGCAATCAGCCCCAGCATTTT
TRBD2 | - | TRBJ2-7 | TRBV11-2 | CASRIIAGGSYEQYF | TGTGCCAGCAGAATTATAGCGGGAGGTAGTTACGAGCAGTACTTC
TRBD2 | - | TRBJ2-1 | TRBV12-3/TRBV12-4 | CASSFLREFVAGANNEQFF | TGTGCCAGCAGTTTCCTCAGGGAATTCGTCGCGGGAGCAAACAATGAGCAGTTCTTC
TRBD1 | few | TRBJ1-6 | TRBV28 | CASSFGQAYNSPLHF | TGTGCCAGCAGTTTCGGACAGGCTTATAATTCACCCCTCCACTTT
- | few | TRBJ2-5 | TRBV27 | CASSSGVALETQYF | TGTGCCAGCAGTTCCGGTGTGGCGTTGGAGACCCAGTACTTC
- | few | TRBJ2-7 | TRBV20-1 | CSAERSSYEQYF | TGCAGTGCGGAGCGGAGCTCCTACGAGCAGTACTTC
- | - | TRBJ2-7 | TRBV11-3 | CASSLPLQRSYEQYF | TGTGCCAGCAGCTTACCCCTCCAGCGGTCCTACGAGCAGTACTTC
- | many | TRBJ1-3 | TRBV10-2 | CASSETTGSGNTIYF | TGCGCCAGCAGTGAGACGACAGGCTCTGGAAACACCATATATTTT
- | many | TRBJ1-5 | TRBV2 | CASSESTGNQPQHF | TGTGCCAGCAGTGAATCAACGGGGAATCAGCCCCAGCATTTT
TRBD2 | - | TRBJ2-3 | TRBV11-2 | CASSSSGGVDTQYF | TGTGCCAGCAGCTCTAGCGGGGGGGTGGATACGCAGTATTTT
- | few | TRBJ1-3 | TRBV7-9 | CASSLAPGAGNTIYF | TGTGCCAGCAGCTTAGCGCCCGGGGCTGGAAACACCATATATTTT
TRBD1 | - | TRBJ2-1 | TRBV24-1 | CATSEHGQGGNEQFF | TGTGCCACCAGTGAACACGGACAGGGCGGCAATGAGCAGTTCTTC
- | - | TRBJ2-4 | TRBV18 | CASSPGQGYIQYF | TGTGCCAGCTCACCAGGCCAGGGGTACATTCAGTACTTC
TRBD2 | - | TRBJ2-7 | TRBV20-1 | CSARDQASGAYEQYF | TGCAGTGCTAGAGATCAGGCTAGCGGGGCCTACGAGCAGTACTTC
TRBD1 | many | TRBJ1-1 | TRBV20-1 | CSARDWTGPGTEAFF | TGCAGTGCTAGAGATTGGACAGGACCGGGCACTGAAGCTTTCTTT
TRBD1 | - | TRBJ2-6 | TRBV15 | CATSVGGAGANVLTF | TGTGCCACCAGCGTAGGGGGCGCTGGGGCCAACGTCCTGACTTTC
- | few | TRBJ2-7 | TRBV29-1 | CSVGGTPGNYEQYF | TGCAGCGTTGGTGGGACCCCAGGGAACTACGAGCAGTACTTC
- | few | TRBJ2-3 | TRBV28 | CASTTPARAGAQYF | TGTGCCAGCACCACCCCAGCGAGGGCAGGGGCGCAGTATTTT
TRBD2 | many | TRBJ2-7 | TRBV12-3/TRBV12-4 | CASTLAGSYEQYF | TGTGCCAGCACCCTAGCGGGTTCCTACGAGCAGTACTTC
- | few | TRBJ2-1 | TRBV27 | CASSPRPRGDNEQFF | TGTGCCAGCAGTCCTAGACCCCGGGGCGACAATGAGCAGTTCTTC
- | - | TRBJ2-1 | TRBV20-1 | CSARDGKRGVDEQFF | TGCAGTGCTAGAGATGGTAAGCGAGGCGTCGATGAGCAGTTCTTC
TRBD2 | - | TRBJ2-1 | TRBV3-1 | CASSPETSGGPGEYNEQFF | TGTGCCAGCAGCCCCGAGACTAGCGGGGGCCCAGGAGAGTACAATGAGCAGTTCTTC
- | few | TRBJ2-2 | TRBV29-1 | CSVGSNTGELFF | TGCAGCGTCGGAAGTAACACCGGGGAGCTGTTTTTT
TRBD2 | - | TRBJ2-5 | TRBV5-1 | CASSLNAGGPRETQYF | TGCGCCAGCAGCTTGAACGCGGGGGGGCCGAGGGAGACCCAGTACTTC
TRBD2 | many | TRBJ2-1 | TRBV11-1 | CASSLDAGGPNNEQFF | TGTGCCAGCAGCTTAGACGCGGGAGGTCCCAACAATGAGCAGTTCTTC
- | few | TRBJ2-7 | TRBV7-9 | CASSLGDGAYEQYF | TGTGCCAGCAGCTTGGGGGACGGAGCCTACGAGCAGTACTTC
- | few | TRBJ2-5 | TRBV11-2 | CASSLGTEQETQYF | TGTGCCAGCAGCTTAGGAACAGAACAAGAGACCCAGTACTTC
TRBD2 | - | TRBJ2-1 | TRBV24-1 | CATSDPGLAGNNEQFF | TGTGCCACCAGTGACCCCGGACTAGCGGGGAACAATGAGCAGTTCTTC
- | few | TRBJ2-5 | TRBV20-1 | CSAFGGREGRWETQYF | TGCAGTGCTTTCGGGGGCAGGGAGGGCCGTTGGGAGACCCAGTACTTC
- | - | TRBJ2-1 | TRBV12-3/TRBV12-4 | CASSLTGIHEQFF | TGTGCCAGCAGTTTAACTGGGATCCATGAGCAGTTCTTC
TRBD2 | - | TRBJ2-1 | TRBV11-2 | CASSPDPSGRGNEQFF | TGTGCCAGCAGCCCCGATCCTAGCGGGAGGGGCAATGAGCAGTTCTTC
TRBD2 | - | TRBJ2-1 | TRBV5-6 | CASSPFIRTSGYNEQFF | TGTGCCAGCAGCCCGTTCATAAGGACTAGCGGCTACAATGAGCAGTTCTTC
- | many | TRBJ1-5 | TRBV12-3/TRBV12-4 | CASSLTGRGNQPQHF | TGTGCCAGCAGTTTAACCGGGCGCGGCAATCAGCCCCAGCATTTT
- | few | TRBJ2-7 | TRBV12-3/TRBV12-4 | CASTKTGLHYEQYF | TGTGCCAGCACTAAGACAGGCCTACACTACGAGCAGTACTTC
- | - | TRBJ1-3 | TRBV10-3 | CATNRDLSSGNTIYF | TGTGCCACCAACCGCGACTTAAGCTCTGGAAACACCATATATTTT
- | few | TRBJ2-5 | TRBV20-1 | CSARDPSLQETQYF | TGCAGTGCTAGAGATCCCAGCCTCCAAGAGACCCAGTACTTC
- | - | TRBJ1-1 | TRBV12-3/TRBV12-4 | CASSDSGAEAFF | TGTGCCAGCAGTGACAGCGGGGCTGAAGCTTTCTTT
TRBD1 | - | TRBJ2-5 | TRBV12-3/TRBV12-4 | CASSPGQGSGTQYF | TGTGCCAGCAGTCCTGGACAGGGGAGTGGGACCCAGTACTTC